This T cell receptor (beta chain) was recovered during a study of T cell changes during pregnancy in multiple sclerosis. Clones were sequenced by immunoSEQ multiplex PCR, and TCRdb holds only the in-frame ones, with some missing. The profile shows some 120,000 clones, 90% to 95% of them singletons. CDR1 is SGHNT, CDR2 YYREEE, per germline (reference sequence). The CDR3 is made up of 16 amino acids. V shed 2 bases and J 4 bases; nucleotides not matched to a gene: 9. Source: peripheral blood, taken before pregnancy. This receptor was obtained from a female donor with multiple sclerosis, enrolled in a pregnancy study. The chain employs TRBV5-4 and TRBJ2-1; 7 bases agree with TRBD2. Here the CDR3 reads CASSFFRLADYNEQFF. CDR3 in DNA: TGTGCCAGCAGCTTCTTCCGGCTAGCGGATTACAATGAGCAGTTCTTC.